The text below deals with one TCR beta chain. This sample was included in a study of Ad26.COV2.S vaccination and SARS-CoV-2 variants. Germline CDR1 LNHDA, CDR2 SQIVND (reference sequence). Trimming at V came to 7 bases and at J to 1 base, leaving 3 bases not matched to a gene. The CDR3 loop spans 15 amino acids. Documented treatment: about 20 received Ad26.COV2.S at low or high dose, single or two shots; 5 received placebo; per-sample allocation not given. All samples were drawn on day 63, counting from the first vaccine or placebo injection. Donation came from an adult in Boston who was aged 18-55 years. The protocol was immunoSEQ multiplex PCR, while the TCRdb copy is restricted to in-frame clones and leaves out a portion. The sample consists of 300,000 to 500,000 clones, about 88% of them appearing once.

This chain links TRBV19 with TRBJ2-2; 10 bases align to TRBD1. The sequence was collected from a person aged 18-65 years who received the Ad26.COV2.S COVID-19 vaccine or a placebo. The input for sequencing was peripheral blood, taken in a trial of Ad26.COV2.S vaccine versus placebo. CDR3 DNA sequence: TGTGCCAGTAACGACAGGGGGCTGAACACCGGGGAGCTGTTTTTT. Translation: CASNDRGLNTGELFF.